This TCR beta chain is from a study of metastatic and nonmetastatic thyroid tumors. General observations from the study: The study reportedly found significantly higher TCR beta diversity in malignant thyroid tumors than benign nodules, in blood and tumor.

Points on this clone: Its antigen remains unknown.

TCRdb ran MiXCR on the PCR reads. The sample shows around 34,000 clones, 20% to 25% of them seen only once. Trimming removed 4 bases from V and 7 bases from J, with 10 bases in between. Per germline, CDR1 MGHRA and CDR2 YSYEKL. CDR3 length equals 13 residues. Patients were all untreated before their thyroid surgery. The chain combines TRBV4-1 with TRBJ1-4, with D uncertain. The sequence came from a male donor with papillary thyroid cancer or a benign thyroid nodule (not recorded which). Some clones in this sample may be carry-over from other donors' samples. Sequencing was done on a sample of tumor tissue. This chain's CDR3 is CASSRDQTEKLFF. As DNA, the CDR3 is TGCGCCAGCAGCCGGGATCAAACTGAAAAACTGTTTTTT.